This T cell receptor beta chain was obtained from a study of shared clonotypes between healthy human individuals. The donor population consisted of healthy HIV-negative adults with no recent acute infections or vaccinations. Every donor, a Caucasian adult, lived in Nashville, Tennessee. Points from the study as a whole: Sampling included only blood; tissue repertoires likely differ. Among donors, sharing of clonotypes was expected to be affected by sequencing depth.

In regard to this clone: Its antigen remains unknown.

Trimming removed 4 bases from V and 7 bases from J; junction bases left unmatched: 4. CDR1 is MDHEN and CDR2 is SYDVKM in the germline V gene. This CDR3 comprises 14 residues. Profiling relied on immunoSEQ multiplex PCR, and the TCRdb table lists in-frame clones only, not all of them. The table lists some 1.5 million clones, around 95% of them singletons. The sequence derives from a man aged 25-45 years in good health. The chain uses TRBV28 and TRBJ2-2; 9 nucleotides line up with TRBD1. The sequenced sample was naive CD4+ T cells sorted from blood. The subset is: CD45RA+ positively selected. The DNA of the CDR3 is TGTGCCAGCAGTTACAGGGGGCGCGGCGGGGAGCTGTTTTTT. Its protein is CASSYRGRGGELFF.